Shown below are 29 T cell receptor beta chains from a single sample sequenced in a study of blood T cells in healthy people across ages. A J-beta primer mix and a sample-barcoded 5' primer were used in a second PCR of about 7 to 11 cycles. Each CDR3 protein gets one entry after TCRdb re-called the 5' RACE reads with MiXCR. The sample yields 2 million or so distinct CDR3 sequences, less than 50% seen once. Material for sequencing was blood. The receptor source for this set is a woman in her forties in good health.

This chain links TRBV18 with TRBJ2-3; D is undetermined. Germline lookup yields CDR1 KGHSH and CDR2 LQKENI. The CDR3 length is 15 residues. V was shortened by 2 bases and J by 2 bases, with 11 bases between the two germline ends. Here the CDR3 DNA reads TGTGCCAGCTCACCAAATGCCCAATTCACAGATACGCAGTATTTT. It specifies CASSPNAQFTDTQYF.

The chain is built from TRBV12-3 or TRBV12-4 and TRBJ2-7; a possible D gene is TRBD1 (5 bases). The V end was cut by 4 bases, the J end by 4 bases, with 11 bases between. The CDR3 consists of 13 residues. The CDR3, as DNA: TGTGCCAGCAGTTCAGGGATCTTATACGAGCAGTACTTC. It is translated as CASSSGILYEQYF.

The chain has TRBV9 and TRBJ2-1; 8 nucleotides agree with TRBD1. With V trimmed by 3 bases and J by 10 bases, 15 bases remained unmatched. Germline assignment: CDR1 SGDLS and CDR2 YYNGEE. There are 16 residues in the CDR3. CDR3 sequence: CASSGPSVRDRGEQFF. For the CDR3, the DNA is TGTGCCAGCAGCGGACCGTCGGTACGCGACAGGGGCGAGCAGTTCTTC. Full variable domain (outside the CDR3, taken from reference TRBV9 and TRBJ2-1): DSGVTQTPKHLITATGQRVTLRCSPRSGDLSVYWYQQSLDQGLQFLIQYYNGEERAKGNILERFSAQQFPDLHSELNLSSLELGDSALYFCASSGPSVRDRGEQFFGPGTRLTVL.

This clonotype was seen a handful of times. The chain carries TRBV29-1 and TRBJ2-3; 12 nucleotides align to TRBD2. CDR3 length equals 16 residues. The germline V gene encodes CDR1 SQVTM and CDR2 ANQGSEA. With V trimmed by 4 bases and J by 3 bases, 8 bases remained unmatched. CDR3 nucleotide sequence: TGCAGCGTTGGATATCTAGCGGGGGGGCGTACAGATACGCAGTATTTT. Encoded protein: CSVGYLAGGRTDTQYF.

The J gene is TRBJ2-5, the V gene TRBV28; TRBD1 might be the D (6 bases). This CDR3 comprises 14 residues. Deletions cut 5 bases from V and 2 bases from J, with 12 bases between. In germline, CDR1 is MDHEN, CDR2 SYDVKM. The CDR3 loop reads CASSQRQEQETQYF. Written as DNA, the CDR3 is TGTGCCAGCAGTCAGCGACAGGAACAAGAGACCCAGTACTTC.

The chain is built from TRBV12-3 or TRBV12-4 and TRBJ2-7; no reliable D call. The V and J ends lost 1 base and 1 base respectively, with 20 bases between them. This CDR3 comprises 18 residues. The CDR3 sequence: CASSLGGRTLGQSYEQYF. In DNA form, the CDR3 reads TGTGCCAGCAGTTTAGGGGGTAGGACGCTCGGGCAATCCTACGAGCAGTACTTC.

The chain uses TRBV5-6 and TRBJ2-7, with D unclear. CDR3 length: 14 residues. Trimming took off 4 bases at V and 3 bases at J, with 14 bases between the two ends. Per germline, CDR1 SGHDT and CDR2 YYEEEE. CDR3 protein: CASSRNFDRYEQYF. The DNA for the CDR3 is TGTGCCAGCAGCCGAAATTTCGACCGCTACGAGCAGTACTTC.

In this sample, this clonotype turned up a few times. CDR3 DNA: TGTGCCATCAGCCCCGAGGCGGGAAGACAAGAGACCCAGTACTTC. Protein product: CAISPEAGRQETQYF. J is TRBJ2-5 and V is TRBV10-3; weak D call: TRBD2 (6 bases). The CDR3 contains 15 residues. V was clipped by 6 bases and J by 2 bases, with 16 bases between them. Germline CDR1 is ENHRY and CDR2 is SYGVKD.

The genes are TRBV3-1 and TRBJ1-1; a possible D gene is TRBD1 (6 bases). CDR1 and CDR2 (germline): LGHDT, YNNKEL (reference sequence). V dropped 1 base and J dropped 4 bases, with 19 bases sitting between them. The CDR3 consists of 17 residues. The CDR3 spells CASSQAGRGPLGTEAFF. The CDR3 nucleotides read TGTGCCAGCAGCCAAGCGGGCAGGGGCCCCCTAGGCACTGAAGCTTTCTTT.

This clonotype came up a few times. CDR3 in DNA: TGTGCCAGCAGCCTGAGGCCACATGCAGATACGCAGTATTTT. It specifies CASSLRPHADTQYF. The rearrangement links TRBV11-2 to TRBJ2-3; D unclear. Germline-derived CDR1 and CDR2 are SGHAT and FQNNGV. The germline V and J ends were trimmed by 5 bases and 4 bases, with 13 bases remaining between them. CDR3 length equals 14 residues.

This clonotype was seen only a few times. The gene calls are TRBV6-2 or TRBV6-3 and TRBJ2-5, with D unclear. This CDR3 has 14 amino acids. The germline V gene encodes CDR1 MNHEY and CDR2 SVGEGT. This chain's CDR3 is CAAQSRRSQETQYF. Here the CDR3 DNA reads TGTGCGGCGCAGAGTAGAAGATCCCAAGAGACCCAGTACTTC.

This clonotype has ten or more counts. The rearrangement joins TRBV24-1 to TRBJ2-4; 7 nucleotides agree with TRBD1. Losses at the gene ends were 5 bases for V and 7 bases for J; bases not matched to a gene: 7. Germline values: CDR1 KGHDR, CDR2 SFDVKD. This CDR3 spans 14 amino acids. The CDR3 DNA sequence: TGTGCCACCAGTGGTGGAGTCAGGGGGAACATTCAGTACTTC. Translation: CATSGGVRGNIQYF.

J is TRBJ2-7 and V is TRBV29-1; the D gene is possibly TRBD1 (5 bases). The CDR3 has 12 amino acids. V lost 6 bases and J lost 4, with 13 bases in between. Germline-derived CDR1 and CDR2 are SQVTM and ANQGSEA. CDR3 coding DNA: TGCAGCGTGAGACAGTCGAAATACGAGCAGTACTTC. Translation gives CSVRQSKYEQYF.

With regard to this clonotype: At one end the junction does not follow the germline gene, possibly because of a read error. This chain connects TRBV7-2 to TRBJ2-2; no reliable D call. The CDR3 contains 13 residues. Germline CDR1 reads SGHTA; CDR2 reads FQGNSA. Written as DNA, the CDR3 is TGCGCCAGCAGCCCCACTAACACCGGGGAGCTGTTTTTT. Its protein is CASSPTNTGELFF.

V gene TRBV12-3 or TRBV12-4 combines with J gene TRBJ1-2, with TRBD1 matching 10 bases. Trimming at V came to 5 bases and at J to 9 bases, leaving 12 bases not matched to a gene. The CDR3 is made up of 15 amino acids. For the CDR3, the DNA is TGTGCCAGCAGTCTCCGGGACAGGGGCTCCAGGAGCTACACCTTC. The encoded protein is CASSLRDRGSRSYTF.

J is TRBJ2-1 and V is TRBV10-2; D is perhaps TRBD2 (6 bases). Between the trimmed V and J ends, which lost 8 bases and 7 bases, there was a span of 12 bases. Germline V gene data show CDR1 as WSHSY and CDR2 as SAAADI. There are 12 residues in the CDR3. CDR3 DNA sequence: TGCGCCAGCCGGGACTCTACAAATGAGCAGTTCTTC. Its protein product is CASRDSTNEQFF.

The CDR3 here is CASGKVAGSGDTQYF. The CDR3 bases are TGTGCCAGCGGCAAAGTAGCGGGGAGTGGAGATACGCAGTATTTT. The chain uses TRBV27 and TRBJ2-3, with 8 nucleotides matching TRBD2. The CDR3 spans 15 residues. The junction had 12 bases not matched to a gene; V was cut back by 8 bases and J by 5 bases. In germline, CDR1 is MNHEY, CDR2 SMNVEV (reference sequence).

This clonotype has a handful of counts. The V gene is TRBV20-1, the J gene TRBJ2-7, with unresolved D. Germline loops: CDR1 DFQATT, CDR2 SNEGSKA (reference sequence). The CDR3 is 14 residues long. V was trimmed by 6 bases and J by 2 bases, leaving 17 bases between them. CDR3 DNA sequence: TGCAGTGCACCGGACGTCCGGGTGACCTACGAGCAGTACTTC. Translation gives CSAPDVRVTYEQYF.

Regarding this clonotype: The junction shows a germline mismatch at one end, possibly a read error. This rearrangement joins TRBV7-2 to TRBJ2-1; unclear D gene. This CDR3 has 15 residues. CDR1 is SGHTA and CDR2 is FQGNSA in the germline V gene. The CDR3 sequence is CASSSAGRIRNEQFF. For the CDR3, the DNA is TGCGCCAGCAGCTCAGCCGGACGGATTAGGAATGAGCAGTTCTTC.

V and J are TRBV12-3 or TRBV12-4 and TRBJ1-6, with 7 bases that match TRBD1. This CDR3 is built from 15 residues. The J segment lost 9 bases and the V segment lost 3 bases, leaving 8 bases of the junction unmatched. CDR3 region: CASSLITGVGSPLHF. DNA for the CDR3: TGTGCCAGCAGTTTGATAACAGGGGTGGGTTCACCCCTCCACTTT.

The CDR3 nucleotides are TGTGCCAGCGGTCTTTTTCAGGGGGCGACTGAAGCTTTCTTT. Amino acids: CASGLFQGATEAFF. The chain recombines TRBV12-3 or TRBV12-4 with TRBJ1-1; 8 positions match TRBD1. This CDR3 spans 14 amino acids. With V trimmed by 8 bases and J by 5 bases, 10 bases remained unmatched.

V gene TRBV7-9 combines with J gene TRBJ1-2; no definite D call. The CDR3 consists of 16 residues. Looked up from germline, CDR1 is SEHNR and CDR2 is FQNEAQ (reference sequence). V lost 0 bases and J lost 2, with 13 bases in between. CDR3 in DNA: TGTGCCAGCAGCTTAGCGAACCTCGCCCAGAACTATGGCTACACCTTC. Translation: CASSLANLAQNYGYTF. Together with reference TRBV7-9 and TRBJ1-2, the CDR3 gives the full variable domain: DTGVSQNPRHKITKRGQNVTFRCDPISEHNRLYWYRQTLGQGPEFLTYFQNEAQLEKSRLLSDRFSAERPKGSFSTLEIQRTEQGDSAMYLCASSLANLAQNYGYTFGSGTRLTVV.

The chain is built from TRBV4-3 and TRBJ2-1, with TRBD2 matching over 10 bases. CDR1 is LGHNA and CDR2 is YSLEER in the germline V gene. CDR3 length: 16 amino acids. V lost 3 bases, J lost 0 bases, and 2 bases stayed unmatched. The CDR3 bases are TGCGCCAGCAGCCAGGGACTAGCGACCTCCTACAATGAGCAGTTCTTC. Amino acid sequence: CASSQGLATSYNEQFF.

In the case of this clonotype: Possible read error: a much larger clone is one base away. The chain joins TRBV29-1 to TRBJ2-5, with no clear D. The length of the CDR3 is 15 residues. V was clipped by 3 bases and J by 5 bases, with 19 bases between them. Germline CDR1 reads SQVTM; CDR2 reads ANQGSEA. CDR3 residues: CSVEEGRGRAETQYF. The CDR3 DNA reads as TGCAGCGTTGAGGAAGGACGTGGTCGGGCGGAGACCCAGTACTTC.

This clonotype has only a few counts. This sequence joins TRBV6-2 or TRBV6-3 and TRBJ2-3, with a possible D match to TRBD2 (5 bases). V lost 4 bases and J lost 1, with 9 bases in between. Looked up from germline, CDR1 is MNHEY and CDR2 is SVGEGT. The CDR3 length is 14 residues. The CDR3 DNA sequence: TGTGCCAGCAGTTTAGCGAGACGCACAGATACGCAGTATTTT. Protein: CASSLARRTDTQYF.

To note about this clonotype: This clone may be a read error of a much larger clone one base away. This chain connects TRBV14 to TRBJ2-7; D tentatively fits TRBD1 or TRBD2 (5 bases each). The CDR3 consists of 14 residues. The germline gives CDR1 SGHDN, CDR2 FVKESK. The CDR3 coding sequence is TGTGCCAGCAGCCAAGGGGGGAGCTCCCACGAGCAGTACTTC. Translated, it gives CASSQGGSSHEQYF.

The chain joins TRBV20-1 to TRBJ2-5; D gene uncertain. Looked up from germline, CDR1 is DFQATT and CDR2 is SNEGSKA (reference sequence). CDR3 length equals 14 residues. V was trimmed by 0 bases and J by 2 bases, leaving 10 bases between them. CDR3 DNA: TGCAGTGCTAGAGATGTAATAGCTCAAGAGACCCAGTACTTC. Its translation is CSARDVIAQETQYF.

This chain connects TRBV27 to TRBJ2-3; D is tentatively TRBD1 or TRBD2 (5 bases each). Germline V CDR1 and CDR2: MNHEY, SMNVEV (reference sequence). This CDR3 region has 16 residues. V lost 3 bases, J lost 2 bases, and 15 bases lay in between. The CDR3 DNA sequence: TGTGCCAGCAGTTTGAATATCGGGGACCTCACAGATACGCAGTATTTT. Translated, it gives CASSLNIGDLTDTQYF.

This clonotype was detected only a few times. This rearrangement joins TRBV29-1 to TRBJ1-2; TRBD1 is a possible D gene (5 bases). CDR1 and CDR2 (germline): SQVTM, ANQGSEA. The length of the CDR3 is 15 residues. Trimming shortened V by 3 bases and J by 3 bases, and 17 bases separated the two germline ends. The CDR3, as DNA: TGCAGCGTTGATTTTGGGGGACCCTCCGACTATGGCTACACCTTC. Residues: CSVDFGGPSDYGYTF.